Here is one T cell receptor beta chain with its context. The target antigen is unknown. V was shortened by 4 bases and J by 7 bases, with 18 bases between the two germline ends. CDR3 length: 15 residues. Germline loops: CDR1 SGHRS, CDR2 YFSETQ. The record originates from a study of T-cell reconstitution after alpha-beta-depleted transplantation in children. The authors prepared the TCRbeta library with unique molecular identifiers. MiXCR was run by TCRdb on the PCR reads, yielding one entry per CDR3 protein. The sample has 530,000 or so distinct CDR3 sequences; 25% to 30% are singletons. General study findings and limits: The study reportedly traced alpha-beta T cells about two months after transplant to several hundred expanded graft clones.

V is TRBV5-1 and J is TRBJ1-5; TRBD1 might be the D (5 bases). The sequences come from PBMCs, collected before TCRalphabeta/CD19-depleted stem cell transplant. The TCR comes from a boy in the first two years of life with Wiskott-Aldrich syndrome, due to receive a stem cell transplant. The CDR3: CASSLSPGHGQPQHF. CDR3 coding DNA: TGCGCCAGCAGCCTAAGTCCCGGACACGGGCAGCCCCAGCATTTT. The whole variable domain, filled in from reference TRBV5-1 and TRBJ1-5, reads KAGVTQTPRYLIKTRGQQVTLSCSPISGHRSVSWYQQTPGQGLQFLFEYFSETQRNKGNFPGRFSGRQFSNSRSEMNVSTLELGDSALYLCASSLSPGHGQPQHFGDGTRLSIL.